This T cell receptor (beta chain) was sequenced for a study of T cells after yellow fever vaccination. Study results and limitations: Booster samples showed a return of most primary-vaccination clones (around 96% CD4, approximately 90% CD8). Researchers report a weaker secondary response that nonetheless peaked faster, day 5 versus 15. Clonotypes shared by both compartments, CD4 and CD8, made up a small share.

V lost 5 bases and J lost 7; bases outside the gene matches: 7. CDR1 and CDR2 (germline): MDHEN, SYDVKM. This CDR3 is 15 amino acids long. The authors made TCR cDNA by 5'RACE template switching, adding a universal primer site and UMIs. Each CDR3 protein is one row after TCRdb ran MiXCR on the 5' RACE reads. The repertoire holds about 57,000 distinct CDR3 sequences, around 7.4% seen once, with 35% to 45% in the top ten. This clonotype was detected many times. Its specificity is not known. This chain links TRBV28 with TRBJ2-7, with 14 bases that match TRBD2. This TCR derives from a young man who received the YFV17D yellow fever vaccine. Sequenced material: CD8+ T cells sorted from PBMCs, taken 15 days after the yellow fever booster vaccination. The CDR3 nucleotides are TGTGCCAGCAGTCCTAAGACTAGCGGGAGGGATGAGCAGTACTTC. Protein product: CASSPKTSGRDEQYF.